There are a few counts of the clone carrying this T cell receptor (beta chain). These data originate in a study of T-cell reconstitution after alpha-beta-depleted transplantation in children. The TCRbeta library was prepared with unique molecular identifiers. One entry per CDR3 protein, called by TCRdb with MiXCR from the PCR reads. Of roughly 350,000 distinct CDR3 sequences listed, about 9.4% were seen once; the top ten hold around 2.4%. Trimming at V came to 6 bases and at J to 11 bases, leaving 10 bases not matched to a gene. The germline V gene encodes CDR1 WSHSY and CDR2 SAAADI. The CDR3 has 13 residues.

The chain has TRBV10-2 and TRBJ1-1; 9 bases line up with TRBD1. This receptor was identified in a human donor who donated a stem cell graft to a child with acute lymphoblastic leukemia. The sequences come from PBMCs from the stem cell graft donor, collected from the stem cell graft. The CDR3 loop reads CASRETQGALAFF. CDR3 DNA: TGCGCCAGCAGGGAAACACAGGGGGCGTTGGCTTTCTTT.